This T cell receptor beta chain comes out of a study of CD8 T cells in ankylosing spondylitis. Overall study findings and caveats: Typical of ankylosing spondylitis blood, it appeared, was a TCR beta motif of under 10 highly homologous variants.

TCRdb recomputed calls from the 5' RACE reads with MiXCR, one row per CDR3 protein. The table includes 250,000 to 350,000 distinct CDR3 sequences, roughly 8% detected once. Concerning this clonotype itself: Antigen specificity is unknown.

The sequencing input was blood, either unsorted or a sorted T cell fraction (not recorded which). This clonotype originated in a male donor with ankylosing spondylitis.

The CDR3 sequence: CSATTLTGGVYEQYF. The CDR3 DNA sequence: TGCAGTGCTACAACCTTGACAGGGGGTGTTTACGAGCAGTACTTC. The chain has TRBV20-1 and TRBJ2-7; TRBD1 agrees at 9 bases. The V segment lost 4 bases and the J segment 4 bases; nucleotides outside the gene matches: 11. In germline, CDR1 is DFQATT, CDR2 SNEGSKA (reference sequence). The CDR3 covers 15 residues.